The TCR beta chain described here comes from a study of Ad26.COV2.S vaccination and SARS-CoV-2 variants. Clones were read by immunoSEQ multiplex PCR, and TCRdb kept only the in-frame ones, dropping some. The sample lists about 680,000 clones, more than 80% seen once, with over 1.3% in the top ten. With 5 bases clipped from V and 8 bases from J, the junction kept 10 bases outside the gene matches. The CDR3 sequence is 16 residues long. Germline V lookup: CDR1 LNHDA, CDR2 SQIVND (reference sequence). Treatment noted: 15 to 20 received Ad26.COV2.S at low or high dose, single or two shots; about 5 received placebo; per-sample allocation not given. Specimens were obtained on day 63 following the first vaccine or placebo injection.

Sequencing was performed on peripheral blood, taken in a trial of Ad26.COV2.S vaccine versus placebo. This receptor was obtained from a person between 18 and 60 years old who received the Ad26.COV2.S COVID-19 vaccine or a placebo. The genes are TRBV19 and TRBJ2-2, with 11 bases that match TRBD2. CDR3: CASSPSRTSGWGELFF. The CDR3 DNA reads TGTGCCAGTAGTCCATCCCGGACTAGCGGGTGGGGGGAGCTGTTTTTT.